The 28 T cell receptor beta chains below come from one sample, sequenced in a study of blood T cell repertoires in COVID-19. Only in-frame clones appear in the TCRdb table, and some are missing; sequencing was by immunoSEQ multiplex PCR. The profile shows over 250,000 clones, roughly 85% of them singletons. Sample: peripheral blood. These receptors originate from a middle-aged man with active or convalescent COVID-19.

The V gene is TRBV28, the J gene TRBJ2-2; tentative D call: TRBD2 (6 bases). CDR1 MDHEN and CDR2 SYDVKM come from the germline V gene. The CDR3 sequence is 17 residues long. V was trimmed by 3 bases and J by 4 bases, leaving 18 bases between them. CDR3 residues: CASSLAGFEALTGELFF. CDR3 coding DNA: TGTGCCAGCAGTTTGGCGGGATTTGAGGCTCTCACCGGGGAGCTGTTTTTT.

V is TRBV5-5 and J is TRBJ1-1; D is ambiguous. V gave up 3 bases and J gave up 0 bases, with 9 bases separating them. Germline V gene lookup returns CDR1 SGHKS and CDR2 YYEKEE (reference sequence). The CDR3 length is 14 residues. The DNA for the CDR3 is TGTGCCAGCAGCTGGGAGGTGATGAACACTGAAGCTTTCTTT. Its translation is CASSWEVMNTEAFF. Filled out from reference TRBV5-5 and TRBJ1-1, the complete variable domain reads DAGVTQSPTHLIKTRGQQVTLRCSPISGHKSVSWYQQVLGQGPQFIFQYYEKEERGRGNFPDRFSARQFPNYSSELNVNALLLGDSALYLCASSWEVMNTEAFFGQGTRLTVV.

This rearrangement joins TRBV5-1 to TRBJ1-4; no definite D call. Germline V gene sequence: CDR1 SGHRS, CDR2 YFSETQ. The CDR3 loop spans 16 amino acids. V was cut by 4 bases and J by 7 bases, with 20 bases left in between. CDR3 nucleotides: TGCGCCAGCAGCCCCTTTCCGGGAAGTTTGGGTGAAAAACTGTTTTTT. This sequence encodes CASSPFPGSLGEKLFF.

This clone has just a few counts. V usage is TRBV2 and J usage is TRBJ2-7; TRBD1 is a possible D gene (6 bases). The germline V and J ends were trimmed by 8 bases and 7 bases, with 15 bases remaining between them. The germline CDR1 and CDR2 sequences are SNHLY and FYNNEI. The CDR3 spans 12 residues. The CDR3 here is CASRQGKSEQYF. The DNA of the CDR3 is TGTGCCAGCCGGCAGGGGAAGTCGGAGCAGTACTTC.

Ten or more counts support this clone. This chain uses TRBV5-4 with TRBJ2-7; tentatively, D is TRBD2 (6 bases). From germline, CDR1 is SGHNT and CDR2 YYREEE (reference sequence). The CDR3 is 14 residues long. Trimming removed 1 base at V and 1 base at J, with 9 bases between. The CDR3 DNA reads as TGTGCCAGCAGCTTGCGCGCGGGATCCTACGAGCAGTACTTC. It translates to CASSLRAGSYEQYF.

This chain links TRBV3-1 (or the pseudogene TRBV3-2) with TRBJ1-1; D may be TRBD1 (5 bases). The CDR3 covers 14 residues. Per germline, CDR1 LGHDT and CDR2 YNNKEL (reference sequence). V gave up 1 base and J gave up 11 bases, with 17 bases separating them. The CDR3 sequence: CASSQGLRGPGAFF. The CDR3 DNA is TGTGCCAGCAGCCAAGGGTTGCGGGGCCCTGGGGCTTTCTTT.

The V and J genes are TRBV15 and TRBJ1-3; D is possibly TRBD1 (5 bases). CDR3 length equals 15 residues. CDR1 and CDR2 from the germline V gene are LNHNV and YYDKDF (reference sequence). The V end lost 0 bases, the J end lost 4 bases, and 10 bases lay between the germline ends. The CDR3 coding sequence is TGTGCCACCAGCAGAGAAGGGGCGGCCGGAAACACCATATATTTT. Protein: CATSREGAAGNTIYF.

The J gene is TRBJ1-3, the V gene TRBV30; possibly TRBD1 for D (6 bases). Trimming removed 5 bases at V and 3 bases at J, with 11 bases between. The V gene's germline CDR1 is GTSNPN and CDR2 SVGIG (reference sequence). The CDR3 contains 13 residues. CDR3 loop: CAWRSQGGNTIYF. The CDR3 DNA reads as TGTGCCTGGCGATCACAGGGTGGAAACACCATATATTTT.

V gene TRBV28 combines with J gene TRBJ2-2, with 10 nucleotides matching TRBD2. V was clipped by 5 bases and J by 6 bases; unmatched bases: 9. The length of the CDR3 is 16 residues. The germline CDR1 and CDR2 sequences are MDHEN and SYDVKM. In nucleotides, the CDR3 is TGTGCCAGCAGTCCTCCTAGCGGGAGAGGGGCCGGGGAGCTGTTTTTT. This translates into CASSPPSGRGAGELFF.

This chain joins TRBV18 and TRBJ1-6, with 8 bases fitting TRBD1. The CDR3 is 19 residues long. V was clipped by 2 bases and J by 0 bases; unmatched bases: 9. CDR1 and CDR2 (germline): KGHSH, LQKENI. CDR3 region: CASSPRDRTGSSYNSPLHF. The CDR3 DNA reads TGTGCCAGCTCACCAAGGGACAGGACCGGGAGCTCCTATAATTCACCCCTCCACTTT. The complete variable domain, with remaining parts taken from reference TRBV18 and TRBJ1-6, reads NAGVMQNPRHLVRRRGQEARLRCSPMKGHSHVYWYRQLPEEGLKFMVYLQKENIIDESGMPKERFSAEFPKEGPSILRIQQVVRGDSAAYFCASSPRDRTGSSYNSPLHFGNGTRLTVT.

The CDR3 DNA is TGTGCCAGCGGAGGGCAGAATTATTATAAGTTCTTC. The encoded protein is CASGGQNYYKFF. The chain uses TRBV2 and TRBJ2-1; possible D gene TRBD2, 6 bases. The germline gives CDR1 SNHLY, CDR2 FYNNEI. CDR3 length equals 12 residues. Trimming left V 8 bases short and J 14 bases short, with 19 bases between.

This chain uses TRBV6-1 with TRBJ2-2; TRBD2 is a possible D gene (6 bases). The germline V and J ends were trimmed by 2 bases and 3 bases, with 10 bases remaining between them. Looked up from germline, CDR1 is MNHNS and CDR2 is SASEGT. The CDR3 spans 15 residues. This CDR3 is CASSEFGGYTGELFF. For the CDR3, the DNA is TGTGCCAGCAGTGAATTCGGAGGGTACACCGGGGAGCTGTTTTTT.

The rearrangement links TRBV5-1 to TRBJ2-1, with 7 bases identical to TRBD2. Germline V gives CDR1 SGHRS, CDR2 YFSETQ. The ends lost 0 bases at V and 7 bases at J; junction bases unmatched: 1. CDR3 size: 13 residues. The chain's CDR3 is CASSLEGGNEQFF. DNA for the CDR3: TGCGCCAGCAGCTTGGAGGGAGGGAATGAGCAGTTCTTC.

This sequence joins TRBV5-1 and TRBJ2-7; D may be TRBD2 (5 bases). The CDR3 covers 13 residues. Looked up from germline, CDR1 is SGHRS and CDR2 is YFSETQ. The V end was cut by 4 bases, the J end by 0 bases, with 8 bases between. CDR3 sequence (DNA): TGCGCCAGCAGCGAGCGGAGCTCCTACGAGCAGTACTTC. Encoded protein: CASSERSSYEQYF.

The rearrangement joins TRBV5-5 to TRBJ1-6; TRBD1 is a possible D gene (6 bases). V was cut by 4 bases and J by 7 bases, with 12 bases left in between. Germline CDR1 reads SGHKS; CDR2 reads YYEKEE (reference sequence). The CDR3 length is 14 residues. The DNA for the CDR3 is TGTGCCAGCAGCCCCGGACAGCGAAATTCACCCCTCCACTTT. Encoded protein: CASSPGQRNSPLHF.

The chain uses TRBV5-4 and TRBJ2-1, with 7 bases identical to TRBD2. The CDR3 runs to 15 residues. The trim removed 3 bases at V and 7 bases at J, leaving 10 bases unmatched. CDR1 and CDR2 (germline): SGHNT, YYREEE (reference sequence). The CDR3 loop reads CASSSPGREGNEQFF. CDR3 coding DNA: TGTGCCAGCAGCTCTCCCGGTAGGGAGGGGAATGAGCAGTTCTTC.

The gene calls are TRBV5-1 and TRBJ2-2; 9 bases are shared with TRBD2. The V gene's germline CDR1 is SGHRS and CDR2 YFSETQ. This CDR3 contains 16 residues. With 4 bases clipped from V and 0 bases from J, the junction kept 4 bases outside the gene matches. This chain's CDR3 is CASSLIAGANTGELFF. CDR3 bases: TGCGCCAGCAGCCTTATAGCGGGGGCGAACACCGGGGAGCTGTTTTTT.

This clone was counted between two and nine times. This chain connects TRBV10-2 to TRBJ1-1; D uncertain. The CDR3 loop spans 13 amino acids. Germline assignment: CDR1 WSHSY and CDR2 SAAADI. V shed 8 bases and J shed 1 base, with 11 bases lying between them. The CDR3 here is CASGAGKNTEAFF. In DNA form, the CDR3 reads TGCGCCAGCGGAGCGGGGAAGAACACTGAAGCTTTCTTT.

The V call is TRBV18, the J call TRBJ2-7; unclear D gene. The germline V gene encodes CDR1 KGHSH and CDR2 LQKENI. V shed 3 bases and J shed 4 bases, with 16 bases lying between them. This CDR3 spans 15 amino acids. As DNA, the CDR3 is TGTGCCAGCTCACCCCGGCCGACTCCAAATTACGAGCAGTACTTC. Residues: CASSPRPTPNYEQYF.

This sequence joins TRBV7-9 and TRBJ1-1; maybe TRBD1 (5 bases). This CDR3 is 14 amino acids long. V lost 5 bases, J lost 4 bases, and 14 bases lay in between. CDR1 is SEHNR, CDR2 FQNEAQ, per germline (reference sequence). The CDR3 nucleotides are TGTGCCAGCAGCAGAGGGGAGGGAGGCACTGAAGCTTTCTTT. It is translated as CASSRGEGGTEAFF.

The chain is built from TRBV7-2 and TRBJ1-2; D is ambiguous. The CDR3 extends over 13 amino acids. From germline, CDR1 is SGHTA and CDR2 FQGNSA. V lost 1 base to trimming and J lost 2 bases, with 5 bases between them. The CDR3 region has the DNA TGTGCCAGCAGCTTAGAGGAGAACTATGGCTACACCTTC. Its translation is CASSLEENYGYTF.

This chain uses TRBV6-2 or TRBV6-3 with TRBJ1-2, with D unclear. Between the trimmed V and J ends, which lost 2 bases and 4 bases, there was a span of 8 bases. Germline CDR1 MNHEY, CDR2 SVGEGT. The CDR3 extends over 13 amino acids. CDR3 sequence reads: CASSYEHSYGYTF. CDR3 nucleotides: TGTGCCAGCAGTTACGAACACAGCTATGGCTACACCTTC.

The chain employs TRBV24-1 and TRBJ2-7; a possible D gene is TRBD2 (5 bases). CDR3 length: 9 residues. The ends were cut back, 11 bases at V and 9 bases at J, with 10 bases in the middle. The germline gives CDR1 KGHDR, CDR2 SFDVKD. This chain's CDR3 is CAILRGQYF. The CDR3 DNA reads TGTGCCATCCTACGGGGGCAGTACTTC.

The V call is TRBV18, the J call TRBJ2-1, with a weak D call TRBD1 (5 bases). V lost 6 bases and J 6 bases, leaving 12 bases between the germline ends. Germline CDR1 is KGHSH and CDR2 is LQKENI. The CDR3 extends over 13 amino acids. The CDR3 loop is CASSLQGGNEQFF. In DNA, the CDR3 is TGTGCCAGCTCGCTTCAGGGCGGCAATGAGCAGTTCTTC.

The chain recombines TRBV5-1 with TRBJ2-2; 16 bases are a match to TRBD2. The CDR3 runs 20 residues. With V trimmed by 3 bases and J by 2 bases, 10 bases remained unmatched. The germline gives CDR1 SGHRS, CDR2 YFSETQ. The CDR3 coding sequence is TGCGCCAGCAGCTCAGACCCCGGGACTAGCGGGAGGGCCAACACCGGGGAGCTGTTTTTT. It encodes CASSSDPGTSGRANTGELFF.

The CDR3 coding sequence is TGTGCCGGAAGGAGATCGGGGACTGAAGCTTTCTTT. Its translation is CAGRRSGTEAFF. The chain has TRBV28 and TRBJ1-1, with D uncertain. This CDR3 is built from 12 residues. In germline, CDR1 is MDHEN, CDR2 SYDVKM. V was trimmed by 11 bases and J by 5 bases, leaving 15 bases between them.

The genes are TRBV28 and TRBJ1-5; 10 positions agree with TRBD1. Germline assignment: CDR1 MDHEN and CDR2 SYDVKM. The V segment lost 6 bases and the J segment 6 bases; nucleotides outside the gene matches: 20. CDR3 length equals 19 residues. CDR3 amino acids: CASRIGAQTGGGRRQPQHF. The CDR3 region has the DNA TGTGCCAGCAGAATTGGTGCCCAGACAGGGGGCGGCCGCCGTCAGCCCCAGCATTTT.

This sequence joins TRBV11-2 and TRBJ1-1; D is perhaps TRBD1 (6 bases). In germline, CDR1 is SGHAT, CDR2 FQNNGV. This CDR3 region has 14 residues. V lost 0 bases to trimming and J lost 8 bases, with 13 bases between them. CDR3 residues: CASSLEWGGQEAFF. DNA of the CDR3: TGTGCCAGCAGCTTAGAGTGGGGGGGGCAAGAAGCTTTCTTT.